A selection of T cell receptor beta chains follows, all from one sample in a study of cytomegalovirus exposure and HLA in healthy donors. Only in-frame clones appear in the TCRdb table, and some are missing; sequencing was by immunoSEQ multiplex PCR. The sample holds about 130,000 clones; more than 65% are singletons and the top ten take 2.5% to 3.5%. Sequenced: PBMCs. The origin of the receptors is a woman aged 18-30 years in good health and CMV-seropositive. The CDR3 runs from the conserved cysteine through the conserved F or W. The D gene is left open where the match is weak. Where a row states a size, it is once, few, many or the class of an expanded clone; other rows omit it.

CASAGSQETQYF	TGTGCTAGCGCGGGGAGCCAAGAGACCCAGTACTTC	-	-	TRBV7-7	TRBJ2-5
CASSRATGYNSPLHF	TGTGCCAGCAGTCGGGCGACAGGTTATAATTCACCCCTCCACTTT	-	-	TRBV6-5	TRBJ1-6
CASSLVTSGLNQETQYF	TGTGCCAGCAGCTTAGTGACTAGCGGCCTAAATCAAGAGACCCAGTACTTC	-	TRBD2	TRBV7-6	TRBJ2-5
CASSLTTSDETQYF	TGTGCCAGCAGCTTAACGACTAGCGACGAGACCCAGTACTTC	-	TRBD2	TRBV11-2	TRBJ2-5
CASSQGGGLAYEQYF	TGCGCCAGCAGCCAAGGGGGGGGACTAGCTTACGAGCAGTACTTC	-	TRBD2	TRBV4-1	TRBJ2-7
CASSVAEPPLHF	TGTGCCAGCAGCGTAGCGGAGCCACCCCTCCACTTT	-	-	TRBV9	TRBJ1-6
CASSYREGRETQYF	TGTGCCAGCAGCTACCGGGAGGGAAGAGAGACCCAGTACTTC	once	TRBD2	TRBV5-6	TRBJ2-5
CASSPMSLAGRTDTQYF	TGTGCCAGCAGCCCCATGTCTCTAGCGGGGCGCACAGATACGCAGTATTTT	-	TRBD2	TRBV4-2	TRBJ2-3
CASRQRNRGPEDQPQHF	TGTGCCAGCAGGCAACGGAACAGGGGGCCGGAGGATCAGCCCCAGCATTTT	-	TRBD1	TRBV5-4	TRBJ1-5
CASSERGSYNSPLHF	TGTGCCAGCAGTGAAAGGGGCTCCTATAATTCACCCCTCCACTTT	-	-	TRBV2	TRBJ1-6
CAISEEGWGYTF	TGTGCCATCAGTGAGGAGGGATGGGGCTACACCTTC	-	-	TRBV10-3	TRBJ1-2
CASSTGWGADTQYF	TGCGCCAGCAGCACCGGCTGGGGGGCAGATACGCAGTATTTT	few	-	TRBV5-1	TRBJ2-3
CASSPPGLAGVTTDTQYF	TGTGCCAGCTCACCACCGGGACTAGCGGGGGTGACCACAGATACGCAGTATTTT	-	TRBD2	TRBV18	TRBJ2-3
CASSYFARGHTEAFF	TGTGCCAGCAGTTACTTTGCGAGGGGGCACACTGAAGCTTTCTTT	few	TRBD1	TRBV6-6	TRBJ1-1
CASSPQNNQPQHF	TGTGCCAGCAGCCCACAGAATAATCAGCCCCAGCATTTT	once	-	TRBV6-1	TRBJ1-5
CASSQLGLLYNEQFF	TGCGCCAGCAGCCAACTGGGACTTCTTTACAATGAGCAGTTCTTC	-	-	TRBV4-1	TRBJ2-1
CSVEPRTGEDGYTF	TGCAGCGTTGAACCCCGGACAGGGGAGGATGGCTACACCTTC	-	TRBD1	TRBV29-1	TRBJ1-2
CASSPVGGYNSPLHF	TGCGCCAGCAGCCCCGTTGGGGGCTACAATTCACCCCTCCACTTT	-	-	TRBV4-1	TRBJ1-6
CASSLEGQGWNSPLHF	TGTGCCAGCAGCCTAGAGGGTCAGGGCTGGAATTCACCCCTCCACTTT	-	-	TRBV9	TRBJ1-6
CSVLSNHEQFF	TGCAGCGTTCTCTCTAACCATGAGCAGTTCTTC	few	-	TRBV29-1	TRBJ2-1
CASSELGTSLFEQYF	TGTGCCAGCAGTGAATTGGGGACTAGTTTGTTCGAGCAGTACTTC	-	TRBD2	TRBV2	TRBJ2-7
CSSSLGGGDSPLHF	TGTTCCAGCAGCTTAGGGGGAGGGGATTCACCCCTCCACTTT	once	-	TRBV7-9	TRBJ1-6
CASNAAGAYHNSPLHF	TGTGCCAGCAACGCAGCGGGGGCGTACCATAATTCACCCCTCCACTTT	-	-	TRBV7-9	TRBJ1-6
CASSLSDRGETEAFF	TGCGCCAGCAGCCTATCGGACAGGGGAGAAACTGAAGCTTTCTTT	-	TRBD1	TRBV4-1	TRBJ1-1
CASSLFRATGELFF	TGTGCCAGCAGCTTGTTCAGGGCCACCGGGGAGCTGTTTTTT	-	-	TRBV5-6	TRBJ2-2
CASSPQRKETQYF	TGTGCCAGCTCACCTCAGAGGAAAGAGACCCAGTACTTC	-	-	TRBV18	TRBJ2-5
CASRRGQENSPLHF	TGCGCCAGCAGACGAGGACAGGAGAATTCACCCCTCCACTTT	-	TRBD1	TRBV5-1	TRBJ1-6
CASGTPGQPQHF	TGCGCCAGCGGGACACCGGGTCAGCCCCAGCATTTT	once	-	TRBV23-1	TRBJ1-5
CASSLGGAIGYTF	TGTGCCAGCAGTTTAGGGGGGGCGATCGGCTACACCTTC	-	-	TRBV27	TRBJ1-2
CASYLTGSPGELFF	TGTGCCAGCTATTTGACAGGGAGCCCCGGGGAGCTGTTTTTT	few	TRBD1	TRBV25-1	TRBJ2-2
CASSRRDRANTGELFF	TGTGCCAGCTCACGCCGGGACAGGGCGAACACCGGGGAGCTGTTTTTT	-	TRBD1	TRBV18	TRBJ2-2
CASSIPRGNQPQHF	TGTGCCAGTAGTATACCACGGGGGAATCAGCCCCAGCATTTT	-	-	TRBV19	TRBJ1-5
CASSDSLRGGYTF	TGTGCCAGCAGTGACTCCCTCCGAGGTGGCTACACCTTC	-	-	TRBV6-4	TRBJ1-2
CASSQKGGYTGELFF	TGTGCCAGTTCCCAAAAGGGGGGGTACACCGGGGAGCTGTTTTTT	-	-	TRBV7-3	TRBJ2-2
CASSKKGAHLYSYEQYF	TGTGCCAGCAGCAAAAAGGGGGCGCATCTGTACTCCTACGAGCAGTACTTC	-	-	TRBV21-1	TRBJ2-7
CASSQQDTQYF	TGTGCCAGCAGTCAACAAGATACGCAGTATTTT	-	-	TRBV6-5	TRBJ2-3
CGGDGGNTDTQYF	TGCGGCGGTGATGGGGGGAACACAGATACGCAGTATTTT	-	-	TRBV29-1	TRBJ2-3
CASSWAGGDSPLHF	TGTGCCAGCAGTTGGGCGGGGGGCGATTCACCCCTCCACTTT	few	-	TRBV28	TRBJ1-6
CASRRSGGAGDTQYF	TGTGCCAGCAGACGTAGCGGGGGGGCGGGAGATACGCAGTATTTT	-	TRBD2	TRBV6-6	TRBJ2-3
CASSSGFPDTQYF	TGTGCCAGCAGCTCAGGGTTCCCAGATACGCAGTATTTT	-	-	TRBV7-2	TRBJ2-3
CASSSPETRDEQYF	TGCGCCAGCAGCTCCCCCGAGACCCGGGACGAGCAGTACTTC	-	-	TRBV5-1	TRBJ2-7
CASSPSGPGSEQFF	TGTGCCAGCAGCCCCTCTGGGCCCGGGAGTGAGCAGTTCTTC	-	-	TRBV7-3	TRBJ2-1